This T cell receptor (beta chain) was profiled in a study of identical twins. This clonotype showed up just a few times. As yet, its antigen is unknown. Unique molecular identifiers were present on the cDNA, and a universal primer site came from template switching. Via MiXCR, TCRdb re-called the 5' RACE reads, giving one row per CDR3 protein. The sample lists about 240,000 distinct CDR3 sequences, over 9.5% occurring once. Whole-study findings and limits: For zero-insertion analyses, partial confounding could come from invariant MAIT and iNKT cells. Weaker excess twin sharing was seen among beta out-of-frame sequences. Within twin pairs, the out-of-frame alpha sequences they shared showed excess low generation probability.

This sequence originates from a man in his fifties or sixties in good health. Material: memory T cells sorted from blood.

CDR3 in amino acids: CASRGGPYGTQYF. The CDR3 DNA is TGTGCCAGCCGAGGAGGTCCATATGGGACCCAGTACTTC. The chain links TRBV12-3 or TRBV12-4 to TRBJ2-5; possibly TRBD2 for D (5 bases). The ends were cut back, 8 bases at V and 7 bases at J, with 17 bases in the middle. This CDR3 comprises 13 residues.